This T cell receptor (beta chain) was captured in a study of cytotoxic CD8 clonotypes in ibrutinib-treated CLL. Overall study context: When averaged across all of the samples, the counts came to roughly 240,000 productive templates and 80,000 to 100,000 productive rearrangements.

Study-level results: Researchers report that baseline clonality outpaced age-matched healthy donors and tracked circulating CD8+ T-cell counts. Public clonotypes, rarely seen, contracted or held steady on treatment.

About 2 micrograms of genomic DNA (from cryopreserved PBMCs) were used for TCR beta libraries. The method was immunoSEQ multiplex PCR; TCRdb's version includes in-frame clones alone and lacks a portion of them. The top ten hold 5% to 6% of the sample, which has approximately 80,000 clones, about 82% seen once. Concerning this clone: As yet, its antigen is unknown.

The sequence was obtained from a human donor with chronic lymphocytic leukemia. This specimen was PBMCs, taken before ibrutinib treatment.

This CDR3 is CASSQDLLRVGRSNEQFF. The CDR3 nucleotides are TGCGCCAGCAGCCAAGACCTACTGCGGGTTGGGAGGTCCAATGAGCAGTTCTTC. This rearrangement joins TRBV4-3 to TRBJ2-1; TRBD2 might be the D (6 bases). V was cut by 0 bases and J by 6 bases, with 21 bases left in between. In germline, CDR1 is LGHNA, CDR2 YSLEER. The CDR3 has 18 residues.